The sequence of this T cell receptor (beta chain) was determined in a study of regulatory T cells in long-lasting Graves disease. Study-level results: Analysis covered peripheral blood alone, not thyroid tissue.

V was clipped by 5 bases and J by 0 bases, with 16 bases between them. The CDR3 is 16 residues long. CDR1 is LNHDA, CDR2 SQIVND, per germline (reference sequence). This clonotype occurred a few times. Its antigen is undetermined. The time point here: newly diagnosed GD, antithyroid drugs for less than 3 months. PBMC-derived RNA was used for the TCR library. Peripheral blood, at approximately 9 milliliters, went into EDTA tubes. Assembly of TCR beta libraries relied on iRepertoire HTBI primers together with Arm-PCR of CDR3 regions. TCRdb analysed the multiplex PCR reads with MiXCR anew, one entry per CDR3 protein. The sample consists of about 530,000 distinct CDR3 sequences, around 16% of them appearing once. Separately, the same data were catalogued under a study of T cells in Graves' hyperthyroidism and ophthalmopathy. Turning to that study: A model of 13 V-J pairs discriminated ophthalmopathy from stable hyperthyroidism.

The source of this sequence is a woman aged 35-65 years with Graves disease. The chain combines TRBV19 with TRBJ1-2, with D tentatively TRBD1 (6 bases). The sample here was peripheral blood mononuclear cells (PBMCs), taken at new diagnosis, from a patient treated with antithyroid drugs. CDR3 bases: TGTGCCAGTAGTCCTGGGACAAGGGGATCTAACTATGGCTACACCTTC. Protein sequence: CASSPGTRGSNYGYTF.